This is a list of T cell receptor beta chains from one sample in a study of OX40 agonist ivuxolimab in advanced cancers. Some clones are missing from TCRdb's copy, which holds only in-frame ones; the method was immunoSEQ multiplex PCR. The sample carries fewer than 80,000 clones, over 75% recorded once. Sequences were derived from CD4+ or CD8+ T cells sorted from blood, sampled in a trial of the OX40 agonist ivuxolimab. The source is an adult with an advanced solid tumor such as melanoma, head and neck, liver or kidney cancer. Both conserved end residues are part of each CDR3. Each record gives: D gene, J gene, V gene, clone size, CDR3 DNA, CDR3 protein. D genes are given only for firm matches. Where a row states a size, it is once, few, many or the class of an expanded clone; other rows omit it.

D: TRBD1
J: TRBJ2-1
V: TRBV5-1
size: NA
DNA: TGCGCCAGCAGCCCCGGGACAGGGTTAGGGCACAATGAGCAGTTCTTC
CDR3: CASSPGTGLGHNEQFF

D: NA
J: TRBJ1-2
V: TRBV7-8
size: NA
DNA: TGTGCCAGCAGCTTAGGCGGCAACGAGGGTGGCTACACCTTC
CDR3: CASSLGGNEGGYTF

D: TRBD2
J: TRBJ2-3
V: TRBV7-2
size: NA
DNA: TGTGCCAGCAGCCTAGGGCTAGCGGGGAGCACAGATACGCAGTATTTT
CDR3: CASSLGLAGSTDTQYF

D: TRBD1
J: TRBJ1-4
V: TRBV12-5
size: NA
DNA: TGTGCTAGCTCCCCGGGACAGGGCCCATTTAATGAAAAACTGTTTTTT
CDR3: CASSPGQGPFNEKLFF

D: NA
J: TRBJ1-2
V: TRBV5-1
size: NA
DNA: TGCGCCAGCAGCTTGGGACAGATCTATGGCTACACCTTC
CDR3: CASSLGQIYGYTF

D: TRBD2
J: TRBJ2-3
V: TRBV13
size: NA
DNA: TGTGCCAGCAGCTTAGGCGGTAGCGGGGGGGATATAGATACGCAGTATTTT
CDR3: CASSLGGSGGDIDTQYF

D: TRBD1
J: TRBJ2-7
V: TRBV2
size: NA
DNA: TGTGCCAGCAACGGTGGGGACAGATCCTACGAGCAGTACTTC
CDR3: CASNGGDRSYEQYF

D: TRBD2
J: TRBJ2-7
V: TRBV19
size: NA
DNA: TGTGCCAGTAGTATTCGAGCGGGAAACGAGCAGTACTTC
CDR3: CASSIRAGNEQYF

D: TRBD1
J: TRBJ1-6
V: TRBV19
size: NA
DNA: TGTGCCAGTAGTACAGGACAGGGCTTCTATAATTCACCCCTCCACTTT
CDR3: CASSTGQGFYNSPLHF

D: TRBD2
J: TRBJ2-1
V: TRBV19
size: NA
DNA: TGTGCCACCTCTACTAGCGGGAGTAACTCCTACAATGAGCAGTTCTTC
CDR3: CATSTSGSNSYNEQFF

D: NA
J: TRBJ1-5
V: TRBV5-1
size: NA
DNA: TGCGCCAGCAGCTTGGAAGGGGTTCGGAATCAGCCCCAGCATTTT
CDR3: CASSLEGVRNQPQHF

D: TRBD1
J: TRBJ2-1
V: TRBV5-1
size: NA
DNA: TGCGCCAGCAGCTTGGGCAGGGGGCAGGATGAGCAGTTCTTC
CDR3: CASSLGRGQDEQFF

D: NA
J: TRBJ1-1
V: TRBV5-6
size: NA
DNA: TGTGCCAGCAGCTCCGGCGGGGGGCTGGGTACTGAAGCTTTCTTT
CDR3: CASSSGGGLGTEAFF

D: NA
J: TRBJ1-2
V: TRBV6-6
size: NA
DNA: TGTGCCAGCAGTCGGGACGGGATTTATGGCTACACCTTC
CDR3: CASSRDGIYGYTF

D: NA
J: TRBJ1-2
V: TRBV4-2
size: NA
DNA: TGTGCCAGCAGCCAAGACCTCTTGACATCGACGAGCTATGGCTACACCTTC
CDR3: CASSQDLLTSTSYGYTF

D: TRBD1
J: TRBJ2-7
V: TRBV19
size: NA
DNA: TGTGCCAGTAGTATAGGAGGACAGGGCTCCTACGAGCAGTACTTC
CDR3: CASSIGGQGSYEQYF

D: TRBD2
J: TRBJ2-1
V: TRBV15
size: few
DNA: TGTGCCACCAGCAGAGGGACTAGCGACTTCGAGCAGTTCTTC
CDR3: CATSRGTSDFEQFF

D: NA
J: TRBJ1-6
V: TRBV2
size: NA
DNA: TGTGCCAGCAGGGGGGACAACTCCTATAATTCACCCCTCCACTTT
CDR3: CASRGDNSYNSPLHF

D: NA
J: TRBJ1-1
V: TRBV14
size: NA
DNA: TGTGCCAGCAGCCCGACGGGGACGAACACTGAAGCTTTCTTT
CDR3: CASSPTGTNTEAFF

D: TRBD1
J: TRBJ1-2
V: TRBV18
size: NA
DNA: TGTGCCAGCTCACCTCTCCCACCGGGGACAGGGGTGGCCTATGGCTACACCTTC
CDR3: CASSPLPPGTGVAYGYTF

D: NA
J: TRBJ1-2
V: TRBV6-5
size: NA
DNA: TGTGCCAGCAGTTACTCTTCCGGGGCCTATGGCTACACCTTC
CDR3: CASSYSSGAYGYTF

D: TRBD1
J: TRBJ1-1
V: TRBV29-1
size: NA
DNA: TGCAGCGTGGGACAGGGGCACACTGAAGCTTTCTTT
CDR3: CSVGQGHTEAFF

D: TRBD2
J: TRBJ2-3
V: TRBV5-4
size: NA
DNA: TGTGCCAGCAGCCAAGATGCCCTAGCGGGAGGGCCGAGCACAGATACGCAGTATTTT
CDR3: CASSQDALAGGPSTDTQYF

D: TRBD1
J: TRBJ1-2
V: TRBV4-2
size: once
DNA: TGTGCCAGCAGCCCGGGACAGGGGGCGCTGGCTAACTATGGCTACACCTTC
CDR3: CASSPGQGALANYGYTF

D: NA
J: TRBJ2-2
V: TRBV19
size: once
DNA: TGTGCCAGTAGTATGTGGGGGGCAGGCACCGGGGAGCTGTTTTTT
CDR3: CASSMWGAGTGELFF

D: TRBD1
J: TRBJ1-2
V: TRBV7-2
size: NA
DNA: TGTGCCAGCAGCCTAAGGGACAGCGGCTACACCTTC
CDR3: CASSLRDSGYTF

D: TRBD1
J: TRBJ2-5
V: TRBV5-1
size: NA
DNA: TGCGCCAGCAGCTTGGGAGACAGGGAGCAAGAGACCCAGTACTTC
CDR3: CASSLGDREQETQYF

D: NA
J: TRBJ2-2
V: TRBV7-7
size: once
DNA: TGTGCCAGCAGCCGGGACGGACCGACGAGGGGCACCGGGGAGCTGTTTTTT
CDR3: CASSRDGPTRGTGELFF

D: NA
J: TRBJ2-7
V: TRBV2
size: NA
DNA: TGTGCCAGCAGTGACGGCCGTGGCGAGCAGTACTTC
CDR3: CASSDGRGEQYF

D: NA
J: TRBJ1-1
V: TRBV30
size: NA
DNA: TGTGCCTGGAATAAGGGGGGGATGGGAGCTTTCTTT
CDR3: CAWNKGGMGAFF

D: TRBD1
J: TRBJ2-7
V: TRBV11-2
size: NA
DNA: TGTGCCAGCAGCTTGGTACAGGGGTTCTACGAGCAGTACTTC
CDR3: CASSLVQGFYEQYF

D: TRBD2
J: TRBJ2-1
V: TRBV7-3
size: NA
DNA: TGTGCCAGCAGCTTAACAGGGGTAGCGGGCTCCTACAATGAGCAGTTCTTC
CDR3: CASSLTGVAGSYNEQFF

D: TRBD2
J: TRBJ2-7
V: TRBV9
size: NA
DNA: TGTGCCAGCAGCGCCTCTTCTAGCGGGGCCTACGAGCAGTACTTC
CDR3: CASSASSSGAYEQYF

D: NA
J: TRBJ1-6
V: TRBV5-6
size: NA
DNA: TGTGCCAGCAGCCTGGGGGGCCTAAGGGGCAATTCACCCCTCCACTTT
CDR3: CASSLGGLRGNSPLHF

D: NA
J: TRBJ2-2
V: TRBV2
size: NA
DNA: TGTGCCAGCAGGGGACTTCTCGGGGAGCTGTTTTTT
CDR3: CASRGLLGELFF

D: TRBD1
J: TRBJ1-3
V: TRBV19
size: NA
DNA: TGTGCCAGTAGTGCCTTGGGACAGTTCTCTGGAAACACCATATATTTT
CDR3: CASSALGQFSGNTIYF

D: TRBD1
J: TRBJ2-7
V: TRBV9
size: NA
DNA: TGTGCCAGCAGCGCCTCAACAGGGGCGAGCTCCTACGAGCAGTACTTC
CDR3: CASSASTGASSYEQYF

D: TRBD2
J: TRBJ2-1
V: TRBV7-9
size: NA
DNA: TGTGCCAGCAGCCCGCCGGGAGGGCCCTATGAGCAGTTCTTC
CDR3: CASSPPGGPYEQFF

D: TRBD2
J: TRBJ2-3
V: TRBV11-2
size: NA
DNA: TGTGCCAGCAGCCGAGGGACTAGCGCCGATACGCAGTATTTT
CDR3: CASSRGTSADTQYF

D: TRBD2
J: TRBJ2-5
V: TRBV4-2
size: NA
DNA: TGTGCCAGCAGCCAAGATCCTAGCGGTCAAGAGACCCAGTACTTC
CDR3: CASSQDPSGQETQYF

D: TRBD2
J: TRBJ2-1
V: TRBV6-5
size: NA
DNA: TGTGCCAGCAGCCGGAGCGGGGTCTCCTACAATGAGCAGTTCTTC
CDR3: CASSRSGVSYNEQFF

D: TRBD1
J: TRBJ2-7
V: TRBV20-1
size: once
DNA: TGCAGTGCGTGGACAGGGGGCGAGCAGTACTTC
CDR3: CSAWTGGEQYF

D: TRBD1
J: TRBJ2-7
V: TRBV5-1
size: NA
DNA: TGCGCCAGCAGTATAACCCCCCACGGGACAGGGGCCTACGAGCAGTACTTC
CDR3: CASSITPHGTGAYEQYF

D: NA
J: TRBJ1-1
V: TRBV7-9
size: NA
DNA: TGTGCCAGCAGCTCGGGGGGGCCGACCACTGAAGCTTTCTTT
CDR3: CASSSGGPTTEAFF

D: TRBD2
J: TRBJ2-1
V: TRBV7-2
size: NA
DNA: TGTGCCAGCAGCTTACTAGCGGGAATGTCTGGGGAGCAGTTCTTC
CDR3: CASSLLAGMSGEQFF

D: TRBD1
J: TRBJ2-7
V: TRBV7-9
size: NA
DNA: TGTGCCAGCAGCCAACTCCAGGGGGAGAACTACGAGCAGTACTTC
CDR3: CASSQLQGENYEQYF

D: NA
J: TRBJ1-1
V: TRBV2
size: NA
DNA: TGTGCCAGCAGTGGCCCGGGGAGAGGGACTGAAGCTTTCTTT
CDR3: CASSGPGRGTEAFF

D: TRBD2
J: TRBJ2-1
V: TRBV19
size: NA
DNA: TGTGCCAGTAGTATGGGCGGGAGTCCCCCCGAGCAGTTCTTC
CDR3: CASSMGGSPPEQFF

D: NA
J: TRBJ2-2
V: TRBV10-3
size: NA
DNA: TGTGCCATCAGTGAAAGTCTACGAGGGGGTGGCGGGGAGCTGTTTTTT
CDR3: CAISESLRGGGGELFF

D: TRBD1
J: TRBJ1-2
V: TRBV9
size: NA
DNA: TGTGCCAGCAGCGTACGGGACAGGGAAACTGGCTACACCTTC
CDR3: CASSVRDRETGYTF

D: NA
J: TRBJ1-1
V: TRBV18
size: NA
DNA: TGTGCCAGCTCACCCCCCGGGGGCACTGAAGCTTTCTTT
CDR3: CASSPPGGTEAFF

D: NA
J: TRBJ2-2
V: TRBV5-8
size: NA
DNA: TGTGCCAGCAGCGGCCCCCTTATTAACACCGGGGAGCTGTTTTTT
CDR3: CASSGPLINTGELFF

D: NA
J: TRBJ1-5
V: TRBV7-2
size: NA
DNA: TGTGCCAGCAGCCCCGACCGCGAGAATCAGCCCCAGCATTTT
CDR3: CASSPDRENQPQHF

D: TRBD2
J: TRBJ2-7
V: TRBV9
size: NA
DNA: TGTGCCAGCAGCGTAGGAACGGGAGGGCCTCAATCCGAGCAGTACTTC
CDR3: CASSVGTGGPQSEQYF

D: TRBD2
J: TRBJ2-7
V: TRBV7-3
size: NA
DNA: TGTGCCAGCAGCTTCATACTAGCGCCCTACGAGCAGTACTTC
CDR3: CASSFILAPYEQYF